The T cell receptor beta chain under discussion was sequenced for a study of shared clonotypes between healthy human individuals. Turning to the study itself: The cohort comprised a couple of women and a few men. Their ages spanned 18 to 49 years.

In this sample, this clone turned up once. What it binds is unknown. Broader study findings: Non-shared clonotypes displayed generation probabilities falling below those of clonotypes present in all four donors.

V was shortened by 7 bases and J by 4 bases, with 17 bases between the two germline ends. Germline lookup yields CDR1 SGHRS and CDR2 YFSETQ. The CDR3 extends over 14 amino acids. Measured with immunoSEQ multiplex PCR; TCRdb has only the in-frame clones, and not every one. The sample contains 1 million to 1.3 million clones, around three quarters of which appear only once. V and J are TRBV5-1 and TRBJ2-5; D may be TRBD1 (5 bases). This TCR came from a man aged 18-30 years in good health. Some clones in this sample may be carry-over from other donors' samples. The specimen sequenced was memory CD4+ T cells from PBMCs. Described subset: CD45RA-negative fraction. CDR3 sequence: CASASIRQGETQYF. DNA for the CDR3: TGCGCCAGCGCCTCAATCCGGCAGGGAGAGACCCAGTACTTC.